The 24 T cell receptor beta chains reported below all come from one sample, sequenced in a study of shared clonotypes between healthy human individuals. Using immunoSEQ multiplex PCR, the repertoire was profiled, and TCRdb retains in-frame clones only, with some absent. The top ten clones hold more than 1.5% of a sample with around 2.1 million clones, 90% to 95% of them seen once. Terminally differentiated effector memory CD45RA+ cells were excluded from the naive CD8 cells, which were CD45RO-negative and positively selected for CCR7. The sample comprised naive CD8+ T cells from PBMCs. The receptors originated from a man younger than 35 in good health. Some clones in this sample may be carry-over from other donors' samples.

The CDR3 loop reads CASSFPTELLGVYTF. In DNA, the CDR3 is TGTGCCAGCAGTTTTCCCACGGAATTGTTAGGTGTCTACACCTTC. The rearrangement links TRBV28 to TRBJ1-2; D is undetermined. V was clipped by 3 bases and J by 10 bases, with 21 bases between them. Germline V lookup: CDR1 MDHEN, CDR2 SYDVKM. The CDR3 is 15 residues long.

The chain carries TRBV28 and TRBJ1-1, with D uncertain. CDR1 is MDHEN, CDR2 SYDVKM, per germline. The CDR3 is 12 amino acids. Trimming removed 2 bases at V and 4 bases at J, with 5 bases between. The CDR3 sequence is CASSLPVTEAFF. CDR3 sequence (DNA): TGTGCCAGCAGTTTACCCGTCACTGAAGCTTTCTTT.

The chain joins TRBV5-1 to TRBJ2-3; D ambiguous. There are 14 residues in the CDR3. Germline V lookup: CDR1 SGHRS, CDR2 YFSETQ. V was shortened by 6 bases and J by 6 bases, with 17 bases between the two germline ends. The DNA for the CDR3 is TGCGCCAGCACATCCGGATACGGGCGGGATACGCAGTATTTT. This gives the protein CASTSGYGRDTQYF.

J is TRBJ2-1 and V is TRBV4-1; D is perhaps TRBD2 (5 bases). The germline V and J ends were trimmed by 0 bases and 0 bases, with 12 bases remaining between them. Looked up from germline, CDR1 is MGHRA and CDR2 is YSYEKL. CDR3 size: 17 residues. CDR3 in DNA: TGCGCCAGCAGCCAAGATAGCGAGCGGAGCTCCTACAATGAGCAGTTCTTC. Translating it yields CASSQDSERSSYNEQFF.

The chain carries TRBV2 and TRBJ2-7, with TRBD2 matching over 8 bases. The CDR3 consists of 11 residues. Losses at the gene ends were 9 bases for V and 7 bases for J; bases not matched to a gene: 5. Germline V gene lookup returns CDR1 SNHLY and CDR2 FYNNEI. CDR3 DNA: TGTGCCAGGAAAGAGCGGGGGGAGCAGTACTTC. Its protein is CARKERGEQYF. Supplemented by reference TRBV2 and TRBJ2-7, the full variable domain reads EPEVTQTPSHQVTQMGQEVILRCVPISNHLYFYWYRQILGQKVEFLVSFYNNEISEKSEIFDDQFSVERPDGSNFTLKIRSTKLEDSAMYFCARKERGEQYFGPGTRLTVT.

To note about this clone: This CDR3 is also generated by other DNA sequences in the sample. This rearrangement joins TRBV25-1 to TRBJ2-5; weak D call: TRBD2 (5 bases). The CDR3 length is 13 residues. The V gene's germline CDR1 is MGHDK and CDR2 SYGVNS. Deletions cut 2 bases from V and 4 bases from J, with 8 bases between. In DNA form, the CDR3 reads TGTGCCAGCAGTGAAAGAGGGTTAGAGACCCAGTACTTC. Protein sequence: CASSERGLETQYF.

The chain uses TRBV28 and TRBJ2-2; the D gene is possibly TRBD2 (5 bases). CDR1 and CDR2 from the germline V gene are MDHEN and SYDVKM. This CDR3 spans 16 amino acids. V lost 7 bases and J lost 1, with 16 bases in between. CDR3 DNA sequence: TGTGCCAGCACCCCGCGGGTGGTTAAGAACACCGGGGAGCTGTTTTTT. As protein: CASTPRVVKNTGELFF.

The chain joins TRBV6-5 to TRBJ2-1; TRBD2 is a possible D gene (6 bases). In germline, CDR1 is MNHEY, CDR2 SVGAGI. Trimming stripped 3 bases from V and 8 bases from J, with 8 bases between. The length of the CDR3 is 12 residues. The CDR3 region has the DNA TGTGCCAGCAGTTATGAGCGGGATGAGCAGTTCTTC. This translates into CASSYERDEQFF.

As for this clone: This specimen includes other DNA sequences encoding the same CDR3. The V and J genes are TRBV9 and TRBJ2-7, with a weak D call TRBD2 (5 bases). The CDR3 is 13 residues long. Germline CDR1 and CDR2: SGDLS and YYNGEE. V shed 3 bases and J shed 0 bases, with 7 bases lying between them. This chain's CDR3 is CASSGRDSYEQYF. The CDR3 DNA is TGTGCCAGCAGCGGACGGGACTCCTACGAGCAGTACTTC. Complete variable domain (other parts from reference TRBV9 and TRBJ2-7): DSGVTQTPKHLITATGQRVTLRCSPRSGDLSVYWYQQSLDQGLQFLIQYYNGEERAKGNILERFSAQQFPDLHSELNLSSLELGDSALYFCASSGRDSYEQYFGPGTRLTVT.

Concerning this clone: The same CDR3 also results from other DNA sequences found in this sample. The chain links TRBV28 to TRBJ1-2; possibly TRBD1 for D (5 bases). Germline CDR1 and CDR2: MDHEN and SYDVKM. This CDR3 comprises 12 residues. With 5 bases removed from V and 4 bases from J, the gap between germline ends came to 8 bases. The CDR3 nucleotides are TGTGCCAGCAGTCGGGACCTCTATGGCTACACCTTC. Residues: CASSRDLYGYTF.

This clone was detected only a few times. At the DNA level, this CDR3 is encoded by other sequences in the same sample as well. The V and J genes are TRBV27 and TRBJ1-5; D might be TRBD1 (5 bases). The germline V and J ends were trimmed by 6 bases and 6 bases, with 15 bases remaining between them. CDR3 size: 14 residues. The V gene's germline CDR1 is MNHEY and CDR2 SMNVEV (reference sequence). CDR3 in DNA: TGTGCCAGCAGGCCCGGGCAGGGTCGTCAGCCCCAGCATTTT. Amino acids: CASRPGQGRQPQHF.

There are many counts of this clone. Other nucleotide sequences in the sample specify the same CDR3. The V gene is TRBV6-4, the J gene TRBJ2-7; 9 bases are shared with TRBD2. Germline V gene lookup returns CDR1 MRHNA and CDR2 SNTAGT. This CDR3 has 15 amino acids. V was pared by 6 bases and J by 0 bases, with 6 bases of the junction left unmatched. This CDR3 is CASSELAGSSYEQYF. As DNA, the CDR3 is TGTGCCAGCAGCGAACTAGCGGGTTCCTCCTACGAGCAGTACTTC.

This clone appeared once. In nucleotides, the CDR3 is TGTGCCAGCACCCCCAGTCGCCTAGCCAAAAACATTCAGTACTTC. Its translation: CASTPSRLAKNIQYF. This chain joins TRBV28 and TRBJ2-4; D remains ambiguous. Between the trimmed V and J ends, which lost 7 bases and 0 bases, there was a span of 13 bases. Germline V gives CDR1 MDHEN, CDR2 SYDVKM. The CDR3 runs to 15 residues.

Details on this clone: Different DNA sequences within this sample yield the same CDR3. The chain carries TRBV29-1 and TRBJ2-7; 13 bases agree with TRBD2. There are 12 residues in the CDR3. From germline, CDR1 is SQVTM and CDR2 ANQGSEA. V dropped 6 bases and J dropped 7; count of bases not matched to a gene: 3. CDR3 amino acids: CSVLAGGGEQYF. The DNA for the CDR3 is TGCAGCGTACTAGCGGGAGGGGGGGAGCAGTACTTC.

The rearrangement links TRBV27 to TRBJ2-7; 7 positions match TRBD2. Germline lookup yields CDR1 MNHEY and CDR2 SMNVEV (reference sequence). The CDR3 loop spans 16 amino acids. Trimming took 5 bases from V and 5 from J; bases not matched to a gene: 15. The CDR3 DNA is TGTGCCAGCAGTCCCCCGGGGCGGGAGCCTCCTCACGAGCAGTACTTC. Translating it yields CASSPPGREPPHEQYF.

The table lists this clone with a few counts. Other DNA sequences in the sample encode the same CDR3. This chain connects TRBV28 to TRBJ1-1, with D hard to call. V was cut by 0 bases and J by 1 base, with 6 bases left in between. Germline V gives CDR1 MDHEN, CDR2 SYDVKM. The CDR3 has 14 residues. The CDR3 region has the DNA TGTGCCAGCAGTTTATGGCGAGGGAACACTGAAGCTTTCTTT. Translating gives CASSLWRGNTEAFF. Combining the CDR3 with reference TRBV28 and TRBJ1-1 gives the whole variable domain DVKVTQSSRYLVKRTGEKVFLECVQDMDHENMFWYRQDPGLGLRLIYFSYDVKMKEKGDIPEGYSVSREKKERFSLILESASTNQTSMYLCASSLWRGNTEAFFGQGTRLTVV.

The V and J genes are TRBV4-1 and TRBJ2-2, with 7 bases identical to TRBD2. V was clipped by 5 bases and J by 7 bases; unmatched bases: 10. This CDR3 comprises 15 residues. The germline CDR1 and CDR2 sequences are MGHRA and YSYEKL. For the CDR3, the DNA is TGCGCCAGCAGCTACCTAGCGGATGGGGGCGGGGAGCTGTTTTTT. Its protein is CASSYLADGGGELFF.

The chain couples TRBV5-4 to TRBJ1-2; possible D gene TRBD1, 5 bases. CDR3 length equals 12 residues. V lost 2 bases and J lost 7, with 9 bases in between. Germline CDR1 is SGHNT and CDR2 is YYREEE (reference sequence). CDR3 residues: CASSFSGGGYTF. The CDR3 coding sequence is TGTGCCAGCAGCTTCTCGGGGGGTGGCTACACCTTC.

This clone was recorded once. V is TRBV5-1 and J is TRBJ2-2; 11 nucleotides line up with TRBD2. The germline CDR1 and CDR2 sequences are SGHRS and YFSETQ. J lost 3 bases, V lost 0 bases, and 4 bases had no gene match. This CDR3 region has 17 residues. For the CDR3, the DNA is TGCGCCAGCAGCTTGGAGTCTAGCGGGAGGTACACCGGGGAGCTGTTTTTT. Translation gives CASSLESSGRYTGELFF.

Notes on this clone: The identical CDR3 is also encoded by other nucleotide sequences in the sample. CDR3: CASSLGVTYEQYF. CDR3 bases: TGTGCCAGCAGCTTGGGGGTTACCTACGAGCAGTACTTC. The genes are TRBV11-2 and TRBJ2-7; the D gene could be TRBD1 or TRBD2 (5 bases each). This CDR3 has 13 amino acids. The V gene lost 3 bases and the J gene lost 2 bases, with 8 bases spanning the gap. Germline values: CDR1 SGHAT, CDR2 FQNNGV.

The chain links TRBV25-1 to TRBJ1-4; D remains ambiguous. There are 16 residues in the CDR3. V lost 1 base and J lost 1, with 10 bases in between. Germline V gene sequence: CDR1 MGHDK, CDR2 SYGVNS. The DNA of the CDR3 is TGTGCCAGCAGTGAATGGAGGGTACAAACTAATGAAAAACTGTTTTTT. The encoded protein is CASSEWRVQTNEKLFF.

This clone was counted only a few times. The chain employs TRBV14 and TRBJ1-1; D may be TRBD1 (6 bases). Germline V gene data show CDR1 as SGHDN and CDR2 as FVKESK. The CDR3 extends over 13 amino acids. V was trimmed by 4 bases and J by 6 bases, leaving 12 bases between them. The CDR3: CASSPSGHPEAFF. For the CDR3, the DNA is TGTGCCAGCAGCCCCTCGGGACACCCTGAAGCTTTCTTT.

This chain joins TRBV6-5 and TRBJ1-4; D remains ambiguous. CDR3 length: 15 amino acids. Germline V gene sequence: CDR1 MNHEY, CDR2 SVGAGI. Trimming stripped 4 bases from V and 8 bases from J, with 17 bases between. The CDR3 region has the DNA TGTGCCAGCAGTTCCCGGCCTCTCGGCCGCGAAAAACTGTTTTTT. It specifies CASSSRPLGREKLFF.

V usage is TRBV7-9 and J usage is TRBJ1-1; a possible D gene is TRBD1 (6 bases). The CDR3 is 14 amino acids. The germline CDR1 and CDR2 sequences are SEHNR and FQNEAQ (reference sequence). V shed 5 bases and J shed 5 bases, with 15 bases lying between them. The CDR3 sequence is CASSHSNRVTEAFF. The CDR3 DNA sequence: TGTGCCAGCAGCCATTCGAACAGGGTGACTGAAGCTTTCTTT.